The present TCR beta chain was sequenced within a study of blood T cell repertoires in COVID-19. Produced via immunoSEQ multiplex PCR; TCRdb's table is partial and in-frame only. The sample shows about 480,000 clones, roughly 89% of them seen only once. This CDR3 contains 13 residues. V shed 2 bases and J shed 4 bases, with 10 bases lying between them. Germline V gives CDR1 SGHDT, CDR2 YYEEEE. The sample comprised peripheral blood. The chain links TRBV5-6 to TRBJ2-7; D remains unclear. The TCR comes from a man aged 18 to 29 with COVID-19, enrolled during active disease. Here the CDR3 DNA reads TGTGCCAGCAGCTTCCCGACGGGTTACGAGCAGTACTTC. Translated: CASSFPTGYEQYF.